The clone carrying this TCR beta chain was counted between two and nine times. The antigen remains unidentified. The CDR3 covers 15 residues. The V end lost 0 bases, the J end lost 0 bases, and 9 bases lay between the germline ends. Germline CDR1 reads GTSNPN; CDR2 reads SVGIG (reference sequence). Measured with immunoSEQ multiplex PCR; TCRdb has only the in-frame clones, and not every one. The data show tens of thousands of clones, about 90% seen once. This sample stems from a study of T cells in localized non-small cell lung cancer. Study conclusions and caveats: With higher T cell density in blood came longer overall survival.

The chain recombines TRBV30 with TRBJ1-3, with a tentative D call TRBD1 (5 bases). This TCR derives from a woman aged 35 to 75 with stage I lung adenocarcinoma. The specimen comprised peripheral blood, sampled before any cancer treatment. The CDR3 DNA follows: TGTGCCTGGAGTGTTTACAGGAACTCTGGAAACACCATATATTTT. Protein product: CAWSVYRNSGNTIYF.